Listed here is a single T cell receptor (beta chain). This sample stems from a study of blood T cell repertoires in COVID-19. Background on the study: Nucleic acid was either cDNA or gDNA, and it came from T cells, B-cell-depleted T cells, or PBMCs.

This CDR3 has 13 amino acids. Looked up from germline, CDR1 is SGDLS and CDR2 is YYNGEE. Trimming removed 3 bases at V and 0 bases at J, with 6 bases between. Original processing methods: How many nucleated cells were present was estimated from reference gene primer amplification. This table comes from immunoSEQ multiplex PCR, and its TCRdb copy is limited to in-frame clones, with some not included. That table is the source of V, J and clone size, and D and trimming were worked out from the DNA. This sample has around 68,000 clones, with around 86% found just once. Sequenced: peripheral blood. J is TRBJ1-2 and V is TRBV9; possibly TRBD1 for D (6 bases). This receptor was obtained from a man aged 45-65 years with active COVID-19. In DNA, the CDR3 is TGTGCCAGCAGCGAGGGGGCTAACTATGGCTACACCTTC. Translating gives CASSEGANYGYTF.